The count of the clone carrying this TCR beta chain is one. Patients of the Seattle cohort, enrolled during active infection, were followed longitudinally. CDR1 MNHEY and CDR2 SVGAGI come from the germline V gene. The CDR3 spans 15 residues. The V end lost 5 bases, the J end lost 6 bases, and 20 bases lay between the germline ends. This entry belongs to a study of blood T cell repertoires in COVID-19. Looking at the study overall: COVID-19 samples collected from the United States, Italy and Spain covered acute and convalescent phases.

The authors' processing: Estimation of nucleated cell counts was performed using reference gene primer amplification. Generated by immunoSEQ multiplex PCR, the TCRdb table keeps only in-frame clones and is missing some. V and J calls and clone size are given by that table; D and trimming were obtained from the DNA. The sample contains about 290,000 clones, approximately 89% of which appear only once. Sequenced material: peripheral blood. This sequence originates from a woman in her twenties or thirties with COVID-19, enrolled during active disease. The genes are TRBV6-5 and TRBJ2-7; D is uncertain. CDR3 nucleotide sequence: TGTGCCAGCAGTCCGACCGGTTCCCCGGGTTCCGAGCAGTACTTC. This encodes CASSPTGSPGSEQYF.